Sequencing of this TCR beta chain was carried out in a study of human T cells and chemical hapten exposure. Under the authors' procedure: From approximately 20,000 to 700,000 TCRs were found per sample, with a median of approximately 96,000. TCRdb itself ran the RACE reads through MiXCR, one entry per CDR3 protein. The V and J calls here are based on TCRdb, not the publication. Of under 200,000 distinct CDR3 sequences listed, about 15% are singletons. Described time point: patch test 1, 2 weeks after DPC sensitization. The treatment was: therapeutic diphenylcyclopropenone sensitization with weekly scalp DPC. Sample: whole blood, taken in connection with sensitization to the hapten diphenylcyclopropenone (DPC). This TCR was recovered from a woman in her 30s with alopecia areata. Some clones in this sample may be carry-over from other donors' samples.

The DNA of the CDR3 is TGCGCCAGCAGCACGACGGGAAGCTCCTATAATTCACCCCTCCACTTT. This codes for CASSTTGSSYNSPLHF. The V and J genes are TRBV5-1 and TRBJ1-6; D gene ambiguous. Germline loops: CDR1 SGHRS, CDR2 YFSETQ. This CDR3 spans 16 amino acids. V was trimmed by 4 bases and J by 0 bases, leaving 11 bases between them.